This TCR beta chain emerged from a study of blood T cell repertoires in COVID-19. Study-level information: T cells, B-cell-depleted T cells, or PBMCs provided the cDNA or gDNA that served as material.

The germline V gene has CDR1 SQVTM and CDR2 ANQGSEA. This CDR3 spans 15 amino acids. Under the authors' procedure: Cell counts per sample came from amplifying reference gene primers. The repertoire was sequenced with immunoSEQ multiplex PCR; TCRdb's copy has only in-frame clones and lacks some. Clonal size and the V and J genes are those of that table, whereas D and trimming came from the DNA. The table includes some 190,000 clones, more than 65% detected once. Participants had their cohort set by participant-reported clinical history. V usage is TRBV29-1 and J usage is TRBJ1-2; the match to TRBD1 covers 12 bases. Sequencing was done on a sample of PBMCs or T cells enriched from blood (not recorded which). The receptor was isolated from a woman in her fifties or sixties with acute COVID-19. This CDR3 reads CSAARAGQGAQGYTF. CDR3 bases: TGCAGTGCGGCGAGGGCGGGACAGGGGGCGCAGGGCTACACCTTC.